This T cell receptor beta chain was profiled in a study of blood T cell repertoires in COVID-19. The wider study: From T cells, B-cell-depleted T cells, or PBMCs came the material, which was cDNA or gDNA.

The Seattle patients, enrolled during active infection, were followed longitudinally. The CDR3 is made up of 15 amino acids. Germline values: CDR1 SNHLY, CDR2 FYNNEI. Trimming pared 7 bases from V and 5 bases from J, leaving 20 bases between. Original processing methods: Nucleated cell number was recorded as an estimate derived from reference gene primer amplification. Assay: immunoSEQ multiplex PCR; the TCRdb copy retains only in-frame clones and omits some. The V and J calls and the clone size are those of that table, but D and trimming were determined from the DNA. The sample shows more than 100,000 clones, about 90% of them seen only once.

This receptor was obtained from a woman aged 60-75 years with COVID-19, enrolled during active disease. The chain is built from TRBV2 and TRBJ2-5, with a weak D call TRBD2 (5 bases). The material sequenced was peripheral blood. The CDR3 reads CASKEAEKLRETQYF. CDR3 DNA sequence: TGTGCCAGCAAGGAGGCAGAAAAACTACGGGAGACCCAGTACTTC.